One T cell receptor (beta chain) is described in this entry. This sample's treatment: 15 to 20 received Ad26.COV2.S at low or high dose, single or two shots; five or six received placebo; per-sample allocation not given. Samples were taken on day 63 after the first vaccine or placebo injection. Built on an Ad26 vector, the vaccine expressed Wuhan-strain SARS-CoV-2 spike. This table comes from immunoSEQ multiplex PCR, and its TCRdb copy is limited to in-frame clones, with some not included. The repertoire holds about 460,000 clones, about nine tenths seen once, with under 2% in the top ten. The entry originates in a study of Ad26.COV2.S vaccination and SARS-CoV-2 variants. V was cut by 7 bases and J by 4 bases, with 10 bases left in between. The CDR3 runs 12 residues. From germline, CDR1 is SGHTA and CDR2 FQGNSA.

This chain joins TRBV7-2 and TRBJ1-2; maybe TRBD1 (5 bases). This TCR came from a person between 18 and 59 years old who received the Ad26.COV2.S COVID-19 vaccine or a placebo. This sample comprised peripheral blood, obtained in a trial of Ad26.COV2.S vaccine versus placebo. The CDR3 DNA reads TGTGCCAGCACCGACGACAGCTATGGCTACACCTTC. This gives the protein CASTDDSYGYTF.